This TCR beta chain originates from a study of cytomegalovirus exposure and HLA in healthy donors. V lost 5 bases and J lost 0; bases outside the gene matches: 5. This CDR3 is 15 amino acids long. From germline, CDR1 is GTSNPN and CDR2 SVGIG (reference sequence). It was with 60 Vbeta and 13 Jbeta primers that the PCR ran. This table comes from immunoSEQ multiplex PCR, and its TCRdb copy is limited to in-frame clones, with some not included. The repertoire table contains 65,000 to 95,000 clones. What was sequenced was PBMCs. V and J are TRBV30 and TRBJ2-3; 10 bases fit TRBD1. The sequence derives from a female donor in good health and CMV-seropositive. Written as DNA, the CDR3 is TGTGCCTGGGTTGACAGGGGGCTTAGCACAGATACGCAGTATTTT. Amino acid sequence: CAWVDRGLSTDTQYF.